This paragraph reports one T cell receptor beta chain. Its antigen remains unknown. TCRdb processed the 5' RACE reads anew with MiXCR; each CDR3 protein has one entry. The sample lists 84,000 or so distinct CDR3 sequences, about 9.3% occurring once. The data belong to a study of neurological immune-mediated disorders. The study's findings and limits: Whereas HTLV-1-associated myelopathy showed the most TCR clonal expansion, multiple sclerosis showed the least, with levels below those of healthy controls.

A blood bank in Maryland, USA, provided the volunteers who served as healthy controls. There are 14 residues in the CDR3. Germline V gene lookup returns CDR1 SGHRS and CDR2 YFSETQ. V was clipped by 2 bases and J by 6 bases, with 11 bases between them. Sequencing was carried out using PBMCs. The gene calls are TRBV5-1 and TRBJ2-2; D might be TRBD2 (6 bases). The receptor's source is a man in his forties in good health. CDR3 sequence (DNA): TGCGCCAGCAGCTTATGGGACTCCCCCGGGGAGCTGTTTTTT. This codes for CASSLWDSPGELFF.